This T cell receptor beta chain emerged from a study of blood T cells in healthy people across ages (dated by TCRdb to the mid-2010s). Regarding the complete study: In model experiments, template switching captured about one uniquely barcoded TCR beta cDNA molecule for every two T cells. The study analyzed two additional independent replicas of 1 million unique cDNA reads from the same blood draw for two donors, one aged 18 to 30 and one aged 80 or older. To avoid experimental bias, donors of different ages were spread randomly across the sequencing lanes. Four age groups were formed from the donors: young (average about 17 years), middle-aged (more than 35), aged (about 68) and long-lived (approximately 80). The study measured age-related changes in TCR beta repertoire diversity using deep sequencing normalized with unique cDNA molecular identifiers. Study-level results and caveats: Compared with the aged group, the long-lived group had more naive CD4+ T cells, fewer expanded clones and increased TCR diversity, suggesting age selection. Because profiling used bulk unsorted PBMCs, naive and antigen-experienced compartments could not be compared conclusively. Donor CMV infection status was unknown, potentially confounding age-related changes in expanded clonotypes. Estimates of total diversity based on one million sequenced T cells were regarded as lower bounds and as underestimates. A strong correlation was found between observed TCR beta diversity and the percentage of naive T cells measured by flow cytometry. Observed TCR beta diversity per million T cells fell roughly linearly with age, and a significant reduction was already apparent by age about 36.

From cysteine to phenylalanine, the CDR3 is 16 amino acids long. Only the CDR3 part of the read is kept: 48 bases, read in frame from the first base. Based on the germline V gene, the CDR1 and CDR2 sequences are MNHEY and SVGEGT. A distance of 12 bases separates the germline ends of V and J, which lose 0 bases and 4 bases respectively. The library was prepared using 5' RACE. The sequencer was an Illumina HiSeq 2500. A second roughly 6 to 11 cycle PCR used a sample-barcoded 5' primer and a J-beta primer mix. A unique molecular identifier was introduced onto each TCR beta cDNA molecule by a template-switch 5' adaptor carrying 12 random nucleotides. At least 2.5 million CDR3-containing paired-end reads were obtained from each sample. All of the RNA was converted into first-strand cDNA using the Mint cDNA synthesis kit, with a TRBC-specific oligonucleotide serving as the primer. All cDNA was treated with uracil-DNA glycosylase and then went through a first 18-cycle PCR with the universal primers M1SS and BC2_uni_R. In the authors' own workflow: Normalization of each sample was performed by random selection of 1 million high-quality reads, each carrying a distinct molecular identifier. Reads with shared molecular identifiers were discarded instead of being binned into consensus sequences. MiTCR, run with a Q25 quality threshold and the strictest error-elimination algorithm, handled CDR3 identification, clonotype clustering and error correction. A nonparametric unseen species model with Euler transformation was used to estimate a lower bound on total TCR beta diversity. TCRdb itself trimmed the public reads at Q25 with fastp, ran MiXCR and retained productive beta chains. Each entry is one CDR3 protein sequence, shown with its most common DNA and genes. The V and J calls follow TCRdb's processing rather than the paper's. The sample profile shows roughly 1.4 million distinct CDR3 sequences; approximately 60% of them were found once. 6.7% of the sample is in the top ten clones.

To note about this clonotype: The target of this receptor is not known. No per-base quality is available; no much larger clone lies one base away.

The donors were roughly 40 Caucasian individuals from Russia, aged roughly 6 to 100 years, who were systemically healthy. Each donor gave ten milliliters of peripheral blood, collected into EDTA-treated Vacutainer tubes. Ficoll-Paque density-gradient centrifugation was used to isolate PBMCs, with at least 7 million per sample. Total RNA, at least 5.5 micrograms per sample, was extracted from PBMCs with Trizol reagent. Naive CD45RAhigh/CD27high T cell percentages were measured by flow cytometry on a PBMC aliquot from every donor. Recombination connected TRBV6-2 or TRBV6-3 to TRBJ2-2; the D gene assignment is ambiguous. The receptor comes from a man aged 18-30 years in good health. The sequenced material came from blood. The sequenced DNA: TGTGCCAGCAGTTACTCGGGGTTCGCTGTCACCGGGGAGCTGTTTTTT. Its protein product is CASSYSGFAVTGELFF.